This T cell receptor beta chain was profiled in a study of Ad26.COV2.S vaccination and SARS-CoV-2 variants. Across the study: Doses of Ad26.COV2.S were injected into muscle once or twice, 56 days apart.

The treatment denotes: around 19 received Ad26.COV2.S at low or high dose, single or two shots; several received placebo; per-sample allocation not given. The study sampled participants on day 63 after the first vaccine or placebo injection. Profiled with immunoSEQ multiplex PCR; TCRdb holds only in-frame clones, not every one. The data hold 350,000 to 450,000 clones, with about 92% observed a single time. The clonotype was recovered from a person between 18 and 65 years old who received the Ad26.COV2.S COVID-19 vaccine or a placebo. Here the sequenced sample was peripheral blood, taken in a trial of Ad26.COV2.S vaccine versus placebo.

In DNA form, the CDR3 reads TGTGCCAGCAGCGTAGATTTAGCTAGCGGGGTCTACGAGCAGTACTTC. It codes for CASSVDLASGVYEQYF. The J gene is TRBJ2-7, the V gene TRBV9; 9 nucleotides align to TRBD2. The germline CDR1 and CDR2 sequences are SGDLS and YYNGEE. Losses at the gene ends were 0 bases for V and 3 bases for J; bases not matched to a gene: 7. This CDR3 is built from 16 residues.